One and the same sample provided the 15 T cell receptor beta chains below, sequenced in a study of cytomegalovirus exposure and HLA in healthy donors. Both 60 Vbeta primers and 13 Jbeta primers went into the PCR. Only in-frame clones appear in the TCRdb table, and some are missing; sequencing was by immunoSEQ multiplex PCR. This table holds 140,000 or so clones, 9.4% found once. Source material: PBMCs. The receptors derive from a male donor in good health and CMV-seronegative.

This clone was detected a few times. The chain carries TRBV5-6 and TRBJ1-2, with D unclear. The CDR3 has 14 residues. From germline, CDR1 is SGHDT and CDR2 YYEEEE. Trimming pared 4 bases from V and 3 bases from J, leaving 13 bases between. The CDR3 DNA reads TGTGCCAGCAGCGCGATCCATAACGACTATGGCTACACCTTC. Protein product: CASSAIHNDYGYTF.

The chain recombines TRBV6-6 with TRBJ2-7; maybe TRBD1 (7 bases). The CDR3 totals 15 residues. The germline V gene has CDR1 MNHNY and CDR2 SVGAGI (reference sequence). V was clipped by 0 bases and J by 5 bases, with 14 bases between them. This chain's CDR3 is CASSYSPGDSHEQYF. The CDR3 region has the DNA TGTGCCAGCAGTTACTCCCCGGGGGACAGCCACGAGCAGTACTTC.

This clone showed up just a few times. V is TRBV28 and J is TRBJ2-2; a possible D gene is TRBD1 (6 bases). Per the germline V gene, CDR1 is MDHEN and CDR2 is SYDVKM. The CDR3 loop spans 15 amino acids. The V and J ends lost 6 bases and 3 bases respectively, with 14 bases between them. CDR3 loop: CASRMGALDTGELFF. The CDR3, as DNA: TGTGCCAGCAGAATGGGGGCGTTGGACACCGGGGAGCTGTTTTTT.

V and J are TRBV5-1 and TRBJ1-1, with D possibly being TRBD1 (6 bases). CDR3 size: 15 residues. Germline loops: CDR1 SGHRS, CDR2 YFSETQ. V lost 4 bases to trimming and J lost 1 base, with 14 bases between them. Written as DNA, the CDR3 is TGCGCCAGCAGCCTGGGGGGACAATGGAACACTGAAGCTTTCTTT. This encodes CASSLGGQWNTEAFF.

The CDR3 region is CASVVGGYNEQFF. As DNA, the CDR3 is TGTGCCAGCGTTGTGGGAGGCTACAATGAGCAGTTCTTC. The chain is built from TRBV28 and TRBJ2-1; D might be TRBD2 (6 bases). This CDR3 has 13 amino acids. Deletions cut 8 bases from V and 3 bases from J, with 11 bases between. Germline CDR1 and CDR2: MDHEN and SYDVKM.

The chain uses TRBV7-9 and TRBJ1-1; TRBD1 matches at 10 bases. Germline V gives CDR1 SEHNR, CDR2 FQNEAQ (reference sequence). The CDR3 loop spans 15 amino acids. Germline trimming cut 5 bases from V and 0 bases from J; bases unmatched to any gene: 3. The CDR3 DNA sequence: TGTGCCAGCAGCCTGGGACAGGGGCTGAACACTGAAGCTTTCTTT. Amino acid sequence: CASSLGQGLNTEAFF.

This clone was found a few times. This chain joins TRBV21-1 and TRBJ2-7; whether TRBD2, the table's D call, matches the DNA was not checked. TRBV21-1 is given as a pseudogene. The CDR3 spans 16 residues. Written as DNA, the CDR3 is TGTGCCAGCAGCAAAGAAGTGGGAGAGAGGAGCCTGGAGCAGTACTTC. Amino acid sequence: CASSKEVGERSLEQYF.

J is TRBJ2-2 and V is TRBV9, with D maybe TRBD2 (6 bases). The CDR3 has 18 amino acids. The germline V and J ends were trimmed by 0 bases and 1 base, with 16 bases remaining between them. Germline V lookup: CDR1 SGDLS, CDR2 YYNGEE. As DNA, the CDR3 is TGTGCCAGCAGCGTAGCTGCCCAGAGGGACTTGAACACCGGGGAGCTGTTTTTT. Amino acids: CASSVAAQRDLNTGELFF. The complete variable domain, with remaining parts taken from reference TRBV9 and TRBJ2-2, reads DSGVTQTPKHLITATGQRVTLRCSPRSGDLSVYWYQQSLDQGLQFLIQYYNGEERAKGNILERFSAQQFPDLHSELNLSSLELGDSALYFCASSVAAQRDLNTGELFFGEGSRLTVL.

This clone was recorded a few times. The chain uses TRBV5-3 and TRBJ2-2, with TRBD1 as a possible D gene (5 bases). Being an ORF, TRBV5-3 has a function that is uncertain. The CDR3 sequence is 15 residues long. The ends were cut back, 6 bases at V and 4 bases at J, with 16 bases in the middle. The CDR3 is CARTDKGPGTGELFF. CDR3 sequence (DNA): TGTGCCAGAACGGACAAGGGGCCGGGCACCGGGGAGCTGTTTTTT.

The chain links TRBV9 to TRBJ1-1, with TRBD1 matching 7 bases. Germline CDR1 SGDLS, CDR2 YYNGEE. This CDR3 comprises 15 residues. V shed 3 bases, J shed 4 bases, and the junction held 9 bases outside the gene matches. The CDR3 is CASSATTGSGTEAFF. CDR3 nucleotide sequence: TGTGCCAGCAGCGCCACGACAGGGTCCGGCACTGAAGCTTTCTTT.

The CDR3 sequence is CASSRETSGNPNEQFF. The CDR3 DNA is TGTGCCAGCAGCCGAGAAACTAGCGGGAACCCGAATGAGCAGTTCTTC. J is TRBJ2-1 and V is TRBV7-9; 10 positions agree with TRBD2. The CDR3 runs 16 residues. V was clipped by 5 bases and J by 7 bases; unmatched bases: 11. Germline lookup yields CDR1 SEHNR and CDR2 FQNEAQ (reference sequence).

This clone has only a few counts. The rearrangement links TRBV6-5 to TRBJ1-2; 7 bases fit TRBD1. CDR3 size: 15 residues. Germline V gives CDR1 MNHEY, CDR2 SVGAGI. Trimming at V came to 7 bases and at J to 4 bases, leaving 12 bases not matched to a gene. Here the CDR3 reads CASTRDRDRPYGYTF. CDR3 DNA sequence: TGTGCCAGCACTCGGGACCGGGACAGACCCTATGGCTACACCTTC.

This chain connects TRBV19 to TRBJ1-4; D uncertain. The V and J ends lost 2 bases and 3 bases respectively, with 10 bases between them. Germline assignment: CDR1 LNHDA and CDR2 SQIVND (reference sequence). The CDR3 sequence is 15 residues long. CDR3 coding DNA: TGTGCCAGTAGTATATCAGGTCCCTCTAATGAAAAACTGTTTTTT. It is translated as CASSISGPSNEKLFF.

V usage is TRBV7-8 and J usage is TRBJ1-1; TRBD1 is a possible D gene (5 bases). CDR3 length: 14 amino acids. Trimming left V 5 bases short and J 5 bases short, with 15 bases between. CDR1 is SGHVS, CDR2 FQNEAQ, per germline. CDR3 loop: CASSGRTGGTEAFF. DNA of the CDR3: TGTGCCAGCAGCGGCCGGACGGGGGGAACTGAAGCTTTCTTT. The full variable domain, its missing parts supplied by reference TRBV7-8 and TRBJ1-1, is GAGVSQSPRYKVAKRGQDVALRCDPISGHVSLFWYQQALGQGPEFLTYFQNEAQLDKSGLPSDRFFAERPEGSVSTLKIQRTQQEDSAVYLCASSGRTGGTEAFFGQGTRLTVV.

This chain links TRBV28 with TRBJ1-2; 8 bases map to TRBD1. Germline-derived CDR1 and CDR2 are MDHEN and SYDVKM. The V and J ends lost 5 bases and 6 bases, in that order; junction bases with no gene match: 5. This CDR3 region has 13 residues. CDR3 residues: CASSNQGANGYTF. The CDR3 nucleotides read TGTGCCAGCAGTAATCAGGGGGCAAATGGCTACACCTTC.